This T cell receptor beta chain originates from a study of T cell responses to AZD1222 COVID-19 vaccine (dated by TCRdb to the early 2020s). For the study in its entirety: AZD1222 recipients whose second dose came at about 4 weeks and those whose second dose came at about 12 weeks were combined into one group, since spike-specific TCR depth and breadth did not differ between the two schedules. TCR sequencing covered 233 trial participants: about 210 given two doses of AZD1222 and 26 given two doses of MenACWY control vaccine. Trial participants were enrolled by age into 18-55, 56-69 and 70-plus year subgroups, with roughly 160, 29 and 62 TCR-sequenced participants respectively.

What the time point label conveys for this sample: baseline before first vaccination. Samples from vaccinated people were obtained from the UK trials COV001 and COV002, which included a single-blind randomized controlled phase 2/3 trial of AZD1222 (ChAdOx1 nCoV-19) in healthy adults. For TCRbeta chain sequencing, PBMC samples from trial participants were taken at day 0 and at day 28 after the second dose. Notes on this clone: What this receptor recognizes is not known. Per-base qualities were not stored, and no clone one base away is much larger.

The CDR3 regions of human TCRbeta chains were analyzed by immunosequencing. On the study's bioinformatics: TCRs in the repertoires were matched against a reference library of SARS-CoV-2-specific TCRs that had been generated with the MIRA antigen-specificity platform. Breadth meant the fraction of unique TCRs that were SARS-CoV-2-associated, whereas depth meant the fraction of total T cells that were SARS-CoV-2-associated. Using the MIRA data, each spike-specific TCR was assigned both to the spike region to which the TCR was reactive and to a CD4 or CD8 class. Log10-transformed breadth and depth values were compared by one-way ANOVA with Sidak's multiple comparisons tests. TCRdb carries this immuneACCESS record with in-frame sequences only. Its versions omit some clonotypes, under half of them owing to an unresolved V gene in the studies checked, with the rest unexplained. V and J calls and clone size are copied from that table; D and trimming were computed from the DNA. This sample comprises under 120,000 clones, 80% to 95% of them detected only once. In total, the top ten clones hold 0.95% to 1.5% of the sample.

On the study overall, not on this receptor specifically: Conclusions about previously exposed vaccinees are limited, since just six AZD1222 recipients were seropositive for SARS-CoV-2 at baseline. In the small 56-69-year group, the increase in depth fell short of significance, most likely because of low power. Because no samples from the day 14 peak response were available, repertoires could be characterized only after the peak T cell response. Epitopes outside the regions mutated in the B.1.351 and B.1.1.7 variants were reportedly recognized by nearly half of the unique spike-specific TCRs. Most participants were white British and females outnumbered males, and the authors suggested that clonal diversity may have been underestimated. A significant rise in spike-specific TCR breadth and depth was observed after two AZD1222 doses relative to day 0 and relative to MenACWY recipients. The whole spike protein was spanned by vaccine-associated CD4 TCRs, and dominant responses were seen in regions 160-218 and 743-854.

Taken from the germline V gene (reference sequence), the CDR1 and CDR2 loops are MNHEY and SMNVEV. V sheds 6 bases and J sheds 4 bases, leaving 15 bases between their ends. From the cysteine through the phenylalanine, the CDR3 covers 14 amino acids. Only CDR3 DNA remains: 42 bases, in frame from the first base. The sample in question was peripheral blood, obtained on day 0 of AZD1222 vaccination. The chain links TRBV27 with TRBJ1-2; D gene: possibly TRBD1, on 5 matching bases. The sequence was obtained from an adult in good health. The DNA reads TGTGCCAGCAGGTCCGCGGGGGGTCTCTATGGCTACACCTTC. Its coded protein is CASRSAGGLYGYTF.